What follows are 4 T cell receptor beta chains derived from one specimen sequenced in a study of T cells in Graves' hyperthyroidism and ophthalmopathy. Authors of the study amplified TCR beta CDR3 regions from RNA transcripts. TCR CDR3 regions were first amplified by RT-PCR with HTBI primers. TCRdb reprocessed the multiplex PCR reads via MiXCR and lists one record per CDR3 protein. The data contain fewer than 400,000 distinct CDR3 sequences, 11% to 15% of them seen just once; the ten biggest clones take up around 30%. Material: blood. The origin of the receptors is a man between 50 and 59 years old with Graves' ophthalmopathy.

There are a few counts of this clonotype. V is TRBV27 and J is TRBJ2-1; D is unclear. The V gene's germline CDR1 is MNHEY and CDR2 SMNVEV (reference sequence). The length of the CDR3 is 16 residues. V lost 0 bases and J 2 bases, leaving 11 bases between the germline ends. The CDR3 sequence: CASSLSARGTYNEQFF. The CDR3 DNA is TGTGCCAGCAGTTTATCAGCGAGAGGAACCTACAATGAGCAGTTCTTC.

In its sample, this clonotype was seen many times. This chain connects TRBV18 to TRBJ1-3; unclear D gene. Germline V lookup: CDR1 KGHSH, CDR2 LQKENI. This CDR3 comprises 14 residues. V lost 0 bases, J lost 8 bases, and 11 bases lay in between. The CDR3 sequence is CASSPPTVEDTIYF. The CDR3 DNA follows: TGTGCCAGCTCACCACCAACAGTTGAGGACACCATATATTTT.

The chain has TRBV3-1 and TRBJ2-5, with 8 bases aligning to TRBD1. Germline V gene data show CDR1 as LGHDT and CDR2 as YNNKEL (reference sequence). The V gene end was trimmed by 1 base and the J gene end by 5 bases; junction bases not matched to a gene: 9. This CDR3 has 16 amino acids. CDR3 nucleotide sequence: TGTGCCAGCAGCCAAGGTACAGGGGGAGCGAGGGAGACCCAGTACTTC. Protein: CASSQGTGGARETQYF.

In this sample, this clonotype turned up many times. The rearrangement uses TRBV28 and TRBJ1-6; D is undetermined. The CDR3 has 17 amino acids. The V end lost 6 bases, the J end lost 0 bases, and 15 bases lay between the germline ends. Per the germline V gene, CDR1 is MDHEN and CDR2 is SYDVKM. CDR3 in DNA: TGTGCCAGCAGCACCAGGCAGTTAAGCTCCTATAATTCACCCCTCCACTTT. Protein sequence: CASSTRQLSSYNSPLHF.